The 19 T cell receptor beta chains given below trace back to one sample, sequenced in a study of CD8 T cells in ankylosing spondylitis. TCRdb re-called the 5' RACE reads with MiXCR, one entry per CDR3 protein. The sample carries more than 150,000 distinct CDR3 sequences, around 13% recorded once. The source material was blood, either unsorted or a sorted T cell fraction (not recorded which). The receptor set was obtained from a male donor with ankylosing spondylitis or in good health (not recorded which).

The V call is TRBV7-9, the J call TRBJ1-1; 9 nucleotides match TRBD1. CDR1 and CDR2 (germline): SEHNR, FQNEAQ (reference sequence). The length of the CDR3 is 16 residues. J was trimmed by 5 bases and V by 2 bases; bases with no gene match: 9. The CDR3, as DNA: TGTGCCAGCAGCTTACGGGGACAGGGTACGCGGACTGAAGCTTTCTTT. This translates into CASSLRGQGTRTEAFF.

This clonotype was seen many times. One junction end disagrees with the germline gene, perhaps due to a read error. This CDR3 reads CASSLAGGADTQYF. The CDR3, as DNA: TGTGCCAGCAGTTTAGCGGGAGGGGCGGATACGCAGTATTTT. The V gene is TRBV7-6, the J gene TRBJ2-3; 11 bases match TRBD2. The germline CDR1 and CDR2 sequences are SGHVS and FNYEAQ. This CDR3 has 14 amino acids.

The chain couples TRBV29-1 to TRBJ2-3; 7 bases map to TRBD2. Trimming at V came to 3 bases and at J to 14 bases, leaving 23 bases not matched to a gene. The CDR3 is made up of 16 amino acids. Germline-derived CDR1 and CDR2 are SQVTM and ANQGSEA. The chain's CDR3 is CSVEGELAGSGVSWYF. The CDR3 nucleotides are TGCAGCGTTGAGGGGGAATTGGCCGGGAGCGGGGTATCCTGGTATTTT.

This chain uses TRBV4-1 with TRBJ2-2; 7 bases map to TRBD2. This CDR3 contains 13 residues. V shed 8 bases and J 0 bases; nucleotides not matched to a gene: 0. CDR1 is MGHRA and CDR2 is YSYEKL in the germline V gene. The CDR3 bases are TGCGCCAGCGGGAGGGCGAACACCGGGGAGCTGTTTTTT. This encodes CASGRANTGELFF.

Judged by abundance, this clonotype is medium-sized. The chain uses TRBV20-1 and TRBJ2-1; 14 nucleotides agree with TRBD2. This CDR3 comprises 16 residues. Germline trimming cut 3 bases from V and 9 bases from J; bases unmatched to any gene: 10. Germline V gene sequence: CDR1 DFQATT, CDR2 SNEGSKA (reference sequence). The CDR3 sequence: CSASMGLAGESGEQFF. CDR3 sequence (DNA): TGCAGTGCTAGCATGGGACTAGCGGGAGAATCTGGTGAGCAGTTCTTC.

The rearrangement joins TRBV12-3 or TRBV12-4 to TRBJ1-2, with D perhaps matching TRBD1 (5 bases). The CDR3 has 14 residues. V dropped 6 bases and J dropped 7 bases, with 18 bases sitting between them. CDR3 loop: CASSTPWGDGGYTF. The CDR3 DNA is TGTGCCAGCAGCACCCCGTGGGGGGACGGTGGCTACACCTTC.

V is TRBV19 and J is TRBJ2-3; D could derive from TRBD1 or TRBD2 (5 bases each). Germline V gene lookup returns CDR1 LNHDA and CDR2 SQIVND (reference sequence). Trimming stripped 7 bases from V and 6 bases from J, with 11 bases between. The CDR3 runs to 12 residues. The CDR3 DNA follows: TGTGCCAGTAAGGGGACCGGGGATACGCAGTATTTT. This gives the protein CASKGTGDTQYF.

CDR3 in amino acids: CSARRQRNTGELFF. For the CDR3, the DNA is TGCAGTGCTAGAAGGCAGAGGAACACCGGGGAGCTGTTTTTT. This sequence joins TRBV20-1 and TRBJ2-2; no firm D call. CDR3 length: 14 amino acids. V was clipped by 2 bases and J by 1 base, with 8 bases between them. Germline-derived CDR1 and CDR2 are DFQATT and SNEGSKA (reference sequence).

The V and J genes are TRBV7-2 and TRBJ1-5, with no clear D. Germline CDR1 and CDR2: SGHTA and FQGNSA. The CDR3 consists of 16 residues. Trimming took 2 bases from V and 3 from J, leaving 14 bases between them. This CDR3 is CASSLPRVGINQPQHF. DNA for the CDR3: TGTGCCAGCAGCTTACCGCGGGTGGGTATCAATCAGCCCCAGCATTTT.

J is TRBJ1-2 and V is TRBV12-3 or TRBV12-4, with 9 bases that match TRBD1. The CDR3 runs to 14 residues. V shed 3 bases, J shed 6 bases, and the junction held 5 bases outside the gene matches. In nucleotides, the CDR3 is TGTGCCAGCAGTTTTTACCGGGACAGGGATGGCTACACCTTC. Translating gives CASSFYRDRDGYTF.

This clonotype was seen a few times. V and J are TRBV28 and TRBJ2-7; TRBD1 is a possible D gene (6 bases). Trimming removed 7 bases at V and 0 bases at J, with 16 bases between. This CDR3 region has 15 residues. From germline, CDR1 is MDHEN and CDR2 SYDVKM. CDR3 DNA sequence: TGTGCCAGCACTCTCAGGGGCCTTAGCTCCTACGAGCAGTACTTC. Translation gives CASTLRGLSSYEQYF.

Many counts were recorded for this clonotype. In nucleotides, the CDR3 is TGCGCCAGCAGCCCCGCAGACAGGGGGTACACAGATACGCAGTATTTT. This sequence encodes CASSPADRGYTDTQYF. The V and J genes are TRBV4-1 and TRBJ2-3; 9 bases match TRBD1. The trim removed 4 bases at V and 2 bases at J, leaving 7 bases unmatched. Germline assignment: CDR1 MGHRA and CDR2 YSYEKL. The CDR3 runs 16 residues.

The chain links TRBV10-2 to TRBJ2-7, with 9 bases matching TRBD1. The CDR3 has 13 amino acids. Germline V CDR1 and CDR2: WSHSY, SAAADI. Losses at the gene ends were 8 bases for V and 5 bases for J; bases not matched to a gene: 7. CDR3 sequence reads: CASGPGTGNEQYF. The DNA of the CDR3 is TGCGCCAGCGGCCCCGGGACAGGGAACGAGCAGTACTTC.

This clonotype was seen more than once but under ten times. The V call is TRBV3-1, the J call TRBJ2-7; D is perhaps TRBD1 (6 bases). Between the trimmed V and J ends, which lost 0 bases and 5 bases, there was a span of 8 bases. Germline V gives CDR1 LGHDT, CDR2 YNNKEL (reference sequence). The CDR3 contains 13 residues. CDR3 sequence reads: CASSQEAGDEQYF. The CDR3 DNA follows: TGTGCCAGCAGCCAAGAGGCAGGGGACGAGCAGTACTTC.

The chain couples TRBV2 to TRBJ1-1; 7 bases align to TRBD1. Germline lookup yields CDR1 SNHLY and CDR2 FYNNEI. With 10 bases clipped from V and 4 bases from J, the junction kept 9 bases outside the gene matches. This CDR3 is 13 amino acids long. The CDR3 sequence: CATSRGASTEAFF. The CDR3 nucleotides read TGTGCCACCTCCAGGGGGGCTAGCACTGAAGCTTTCTTT. Full variable domain (outside the CDR3, taken from reference TRBV2 and TRBJ1-1): EPEVTQTPSHQVTQMGQEVILRCVPISNHLYFYWYRQILGQKVEFLVSFYNNEISEKSEIFDDQFSVERPDGSNFTLKIRSTKLEDSAMYFCATSRGASTEAFFGQGTRLTVV.

This clonotype was counted a few times. The J gene is TRBJ2-1, the V gene TRBV10-1; 12 bases are a match to TRBD2. Germline values: CDR1 WNHNN, CDR2 SYGVQD (reference sequence). V shed 5 bases and J 3 bases; nucleotides not matched to a gene: 5. This CDR3 contains 16 residues. The CDR3 here is CASSPSGLAGYNEQFF. CDR3 bases: TGCGCCAGCAGTCCCTCGGGACTAGCGGGCTACAATGAGCAGTTCTTC.

This clonotype came up a few times. The rearrangement links TRBV5-1 to TRBJ2-7, with no clear D. Germline lookup yields CDR1 SGHRS and CDR2 YFSETQ. This CDR3 region has 15 residues. Trimming pared 0 bases from V and 0 bases from J, leaving 10 bases between. In nucleotides, the CDR3 is TGCGCCAGCAGCTTGGGCCAGCTACCCTCCTACGAGCAGTACTTC. Translation: CASSLGQLPSYEQYF.

The V and J genes are TRBV2 and TRBJ1-6; D gene unclear. The CDR3 is 12 amino acids. Trimming left V 6 bases short and J 7 bases short, with 7 bases between. Germline V lookup: CDR1 SNHLY, CDR2 FYNNEI. The CDR3 bases are TGTGCCAGCAGATCACGGAATTCACCCCTCCACTTT. Its translation is CASRSRNSPLHF.

This clonotype appeared many times. The chain joins TRBV27 to TRBJ2-3; tentative D call: TRBD1 (8 bases). V gave up 4 bases and J gave up 6 bases, with 14 bases separating them. The CDR3 loop spans 14 amino acids. CDR1 MNHEY and CDR2 SMNVEV come from the germline V gene (reference sequence). The CDR3 DNA is TGTGCCAGCAGTTCCGGACAGGGAGGGGATACGCAGTATTTT. Translation: CASSSGQGGDTQYF.